This T cell receptor beta chain was profiled in a study of tumor and adjacent non-tumor tissue in lung cancer (dated by TCRdb to the late 2010s). For the wider study: Of the cohort, around 12 patients had adenocarcinoma, 2 had squamous cell carcinoma and 1 had small cell lung cancer. The 15 or so patients were aged about 31 to 85 years, included some 10 men and 5 women, and had TNM stage I to III disease. In total, sequencing yielded 125,075,908 productive TCRbeta reads, which works out to an average of approximately 4.1 million reads per sample. The study compared bulk TCRbeta repertoires between lung tumor tissue and matched distant non-tumor lung tissue from fewer than 18 lung cancer patients. TCRbeta CDR3 sequencing was performed on around 30 paired specimens, with one tumor sample and one normal lung sample collected per patient. On the study overall, not on this receptor specifically: Peripheral blood was not sequenced, so blood TCRbeta repertoires in these lung cancer patients were not examined. Only 15 or so patients were included in the cohort, and the need for larger samples and more detailed clinical data was noted by the authors. Younger patients had significantly higher TCR diversity, and higher tumor TCR diversity was associated with shorter overall and disease-free survival. A significantly larger cumulative share of the repertoire was made up by the top 100 clones in normal lung than in tumor tissue. TCR diversity (inverse Simpson) was significantly higher in tumor than in normal lung tissue (roughly 430 vs 170, P = 0.0075, Mann-Whitney U test). Neither the sequencing platform nor unique molecular identifiers are named or mentioned anywhere in the methods.

RNA was isolated from bulk, unsorted tissue, and RNA quality was assessed with a NanoDrop ND-1000 and an Agilent 2100. Newly diagnosed lung cancer patients without prior chemotherapy who had been admitted for thoracic surgery in China between August and November 2014 were enrolled as donors. Anyone who had undergone radiotherapy or chemotherapy before, or who had another cancer at the same time, was left out of the study. Surgical tissue pieces of about 1-2.3 cm3 were preserved in RNAlater solution and were kept at -80 degrees C until use. Receptors were amplified or captured by multiplex PCR. Data came from an Illumina HiSeq 2500. Following protocols modified from ARM-PCR, the researchers constructed TCRbeta libraries through three rounds of nested PCR with primers (Table S4). Before sequencing, PCR products of 200-500 bp were cut from the gel and purified using the QIAquick gel extraction kit. The original methods were these. Trimmomatic was used to clean the reads, FLASH was used to merge the reads into complete CDR3 sequences, and MiTCR was used to assign the reads to V(D)J germline segments. Clonal diversity was computed as the inverse Simpson's index with VDJtools. In-frame sequences without a premature stop codon were defined as productive reads. The raw public reads went through TCRdb reprocessing: fastp at Q25, MiXCR clone calling, in-frame beta chains kept. CDR3 protein sequences are deduplicated, and each keeps its most common genes and DNA. The V and J calls and clone size come from TCRdb's table, not from the authors' own analysis. This sample has about 76,000 distinct CDR3 sequences in its table, and around 65% of those were observed once. The biggest ten clones account for around an eighth of the sample.

A note on this clonotype: It lacks a known antigen. One end of the junction is discordant with germline, which a read error may explain.

Sample: lung tumor tissue. The clonotype was recovered from a woman in her sixties or seventies with non-small cell lung cancer.

The CDR3: CVSSPGPASEQYF. The sequenced DNA is TGTGTCAGCAGTCCGGGCCCCGCCAGCGAGCAGTACTTC. The chain joins TRBV12-3 or TRBV12-4 to TRBJ2-7; no D gene is confidently identified. Taken from cysteine to phenylalanine, the CDR3 has 13 residues. The entry retains the CDR3 DNA only, 39 bases that are in frame from base 1.